These 14 T cell receptor beta chains were sequenced from one sample in a study of synovial regulatory T cells in juvenile arthritis (dated by TCRdb to the mid-2010s). Study-wide findings and limitations: Compared with other blood Treg cells, blood iaTreg cells had lower TCR diversity, a finding consistent with antigen-driven expansion.

The antigens for these receptors are not known. The library relied on the immunoSEQ multiplex PCR assay. The source is immuneACCESS, and TCRdb retained only in-frame sequences with V and J called. Part of the clones is not carried over; for the studies checked, unresolved V genes explain less than half of this, and the remainder is unexplained. Per the sample table, the count is around 940 clones. Of the sample, around 5% is held by the ten largest clones. The sample consisted of Treg cells from blood. Explained via the paper, the cell subset or site label denotes: HLA-DR+ inflammation-associated blood Treg cells. The receptor set was obtained from a donor younger than 30 with juvenile idiopathic arthritis.

This clone is deemed large by its frequency. This sequence joins TRBV6-4 and TRBJ1-1. Per germline, CDR1 MRHNA and CDR2 SNTAGT. The CDR3 extends over 14 amino acids. No DNA was logged. The CDR3 sequence is CASSPGPGNTEAFF.

This sequence joins TRBV10-3 and TRBJ2-7; TCRdb names TRBD1, which stays unverified in the absence of DNA. The CDR3 covers 14 residues. There is no recorded DNA. CDR1 is ENHRY, CDR2 SYGVKD, per germline. CDR3 sequence: CAIPPDRGLDEQYF.

This clone is called medium-sized based on its frequency. The chain combines TRBV27 with TRBJ1-2; with no DNA, the TCRdb D assignment of TRBD1 cannot be verified. Germline loops: CDR1 MNHEY, CDR2 SMNVEV (reference sequence). The CDR3 extends over 15 amino acids. No DNA was logged. The CDR3 loop reads CASSPSRDRVGGYTF.

Its frequency marks this clone as medium-sized (0.01 to 0.1%). The genes are TRBV19 and TRBJ2-2; TCRdb gives TRBD2 as the D gene, but with no DNA this cannot be confirmed. Germline CDR1 LNHDA, CDR2 SQIVND (reference sequence). The CDR3 runs to 17 residues. DNA for this receptor is not on file. This CDR3 reads CASSIGSSGRPHGELFF. The variable domain in full, completed from reference TRBV19 and TRBJ2-2, reads DGGITQSPKYLFRKEGQNVTLSCEQNLNHDAMYWYRQDPGQGLRLIYYSQIVNDFQKGDIAEGYSVSREKKESFPLTVTSAQKNPTAFYLCASSIGSSGRPHGELFFGEGSRLTVL.

This clone is identified as medium-sized (0.01 to 0.1%) from frequency. CDR3 protein: CASSYRAPDGGYEQYF. This chain links TRBV6-5 with TRBJ2-7; the D call from TCRdb, TRBD2, cannot be confirmed without DNA. The CDR3 totals 16 residues. The record lacks a DNA sequence. Looked up from germline, CDR1 is MNHEY and CDR2 is SVGAGI.

Considering frequency, this clone is large. This chain joins TRBV28 and TRBJ1-5. Per the germline V gene, CDR1 is MDHEN and CDR2 is SYDVKM. This CDR3 is built from 13 residues. There is no recorded DNA. CDR3 protein: CASSLMGIQPQHF.

This clone ranks as medium-sized in terms of frequency. The genes are TRBV7-3 and TRBJ2-7; with no DNA, the TCRdb D assignment of TRBD2 cannot be verified. CDR3 length: 15 residues. This entry has no DNA. The V gene's germline CDR1 is SGHTA and CDR2 FQGTGA. The CDR3 reads CASSLTGGTVYEQYF. Together with reference TRBV7-3 and TRBJ2-7, the CDR3 gives the full variable domain: GAGVSQTPSNKVTEKGKYVELRCDPISGHTALYWYRQSLGQGPEFLIYFQGTGAADDSGLPNDRFFAVRPEGSVSTLKIQRTERGDSAVYLCASSLTGGTVYEQYFGPGTRLTVT.

This clone is labeled medium-sized based on frequency. This chain joins TRBV5-1 and TRBJ1-1; checking the TCRdb D call of TRBD1 is not possible without DNA. This CDR3 region has 14 residues. No nucleotide data were recorded. CDR1 and CDR2 from the germline V gene are SGHRS and YFSETQ. CDR3 amino acids: CASSLQGAGTEAFF.

By frequency, this clone registers large. The rearrangement uses TRBV6-5 and TRBJ2-7; the TRBD2 assignment by TCRdb is unverifiable without DNA. CDR3 length: 15 residues. No coding sequence is recorded. Per the germline V gene, CDR1 is MNHEY and CDR2 is SVGAGI. The CDR3 region is CASSWTIQSSYEQYF.

The chain uses TRBV7-8 and TRBJ2-3; the D call from TCRdb, TRBD2, cannot be confirmed without DNA. In germline, CDR1 is SGHVS, CDR2 FQNEAQ. The CDR3 loop spans 15 amino acids. Nucleotide data are not available. The CDR3 region is CASSLAVGLTDTQYF.

Its frequency marks this clone as medium-sized. The CDR3 sequence is CASSLGPGNQPQHF. The V gene is TRBV13, the J gene TRBJ1-5. Germline CDR1 reads PRHDT; CDR2 reads FYEKMQ (reference sequence). This CDR3 comprises 14 residues. DNA for this receptor is not on file.

This clone registers medium-sized (0.01 to 0.1%) by frequency. The V call is TRBV6-4, the J call TRBJ2-3; TCRdb indicates TRBD2, and absent DNA this call remains unverified. The CDR3 loop spans 16 amino acids. No DNA is recorded. Germline values: CDR1 MRHNA, CDR2 SNTAGT. CDR3 in amino acids: CASSDSLAGGTDTQYF.

By frequency, this clone is medium-sized. The chain joins TRBV7-9 to TRBJ2-7; the TRBD2 assignment by TCRdb is unverifiable without DNA. The CDR3 extends over 15 amino acids. No DNA accompanies this entry. CDR1 is SEHNR and CDR2 is FQNEAQ in the germline V gene (reference sequence). CDR3 residues: CASSPFLAEAYEQYF.

The rearrangement links TRBV30 to TRBJ1-2; the D gene TCRdb calls, TRBD1, cannot be checked with no DNA. The germline V gene has CDR1 GTSNPN and CDR2 SVGIG (reference sequence). CDR3 size: 12 residues. Nucleotide data are not available. CDR3 sequence: CARQGAHYGYTF.